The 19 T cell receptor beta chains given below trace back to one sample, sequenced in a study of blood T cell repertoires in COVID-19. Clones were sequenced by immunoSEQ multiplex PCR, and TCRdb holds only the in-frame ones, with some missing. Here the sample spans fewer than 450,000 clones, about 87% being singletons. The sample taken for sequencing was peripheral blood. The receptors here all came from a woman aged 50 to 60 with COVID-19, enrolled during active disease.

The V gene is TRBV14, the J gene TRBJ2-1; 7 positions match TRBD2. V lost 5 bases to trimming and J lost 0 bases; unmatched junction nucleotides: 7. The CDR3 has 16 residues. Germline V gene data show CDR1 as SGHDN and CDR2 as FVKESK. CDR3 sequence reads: CASSVYGGSSYNEQFF. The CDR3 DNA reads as TGTGCCAGCAGCGTTTACGGGGGGTCCTCCTACAATGAGCAGTTCTTC. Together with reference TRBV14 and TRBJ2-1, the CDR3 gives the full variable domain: EAGVTQFPSHSVIEKGQTVTLRCDPISGHDNLYWYRRVMGKEIKFLLHFVKESKQDESGMPNNRFLAERTGGTYSTLKVQPAELEDSGVYFCASSVYGGSSYNEQFFGPGTRLTVL.

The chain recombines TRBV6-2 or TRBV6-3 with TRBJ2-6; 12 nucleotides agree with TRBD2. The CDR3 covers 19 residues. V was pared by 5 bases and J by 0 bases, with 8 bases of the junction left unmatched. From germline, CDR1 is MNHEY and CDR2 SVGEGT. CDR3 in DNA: TGTGCCAGCAGTCTCGGACTAGCGGGGTTGCCCTCTGGGGCCAACGTCCTGACTTTC. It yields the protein CASSLGLAGLPSGANVLTF.

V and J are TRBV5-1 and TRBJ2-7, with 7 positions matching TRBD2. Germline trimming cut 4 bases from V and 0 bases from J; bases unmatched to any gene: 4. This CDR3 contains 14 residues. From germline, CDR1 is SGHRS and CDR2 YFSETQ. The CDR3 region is CASSPGTNSYEQYF. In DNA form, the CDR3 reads TGCGCCAGCAGCCCCGGGACTAACTCCTACGAGCAGTACTTC.

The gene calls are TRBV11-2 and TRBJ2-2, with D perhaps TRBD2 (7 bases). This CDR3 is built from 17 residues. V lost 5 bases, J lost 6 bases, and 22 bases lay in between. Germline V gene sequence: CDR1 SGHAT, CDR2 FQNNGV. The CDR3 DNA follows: TGTGCCAGCAGCCCCCGGGGAGGGGGAGGCCGTCCCGGGGAGCTGTTTTTT. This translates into CASSPRGGGGRPGELFF.

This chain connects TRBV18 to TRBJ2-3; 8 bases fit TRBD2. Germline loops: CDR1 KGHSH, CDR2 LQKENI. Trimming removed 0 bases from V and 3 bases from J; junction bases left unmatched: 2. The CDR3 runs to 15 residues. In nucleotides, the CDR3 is TGTGCCAGCTCACCACCTCAGCGGGAGACAGATACGCAGTATTTT. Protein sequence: CASSPPQRETDTQYF.

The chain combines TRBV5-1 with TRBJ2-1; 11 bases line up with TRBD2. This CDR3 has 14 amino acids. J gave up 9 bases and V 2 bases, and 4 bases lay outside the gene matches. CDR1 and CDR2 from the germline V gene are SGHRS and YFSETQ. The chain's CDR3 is CASSFLAGGGEQFF. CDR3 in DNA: TGCGCCAGCAGCTTTCTAGCGGGAGGAGGTGAGCAGTTCTTC.

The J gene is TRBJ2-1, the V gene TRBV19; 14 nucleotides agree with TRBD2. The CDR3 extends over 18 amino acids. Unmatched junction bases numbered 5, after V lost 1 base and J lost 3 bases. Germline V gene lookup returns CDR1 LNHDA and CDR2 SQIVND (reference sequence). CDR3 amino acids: CASSIAGLAGGIYNEQFF. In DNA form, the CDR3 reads TGTGCCAGTAGTATAGCTGGACTAGCGGGAGGAATCTACAATGAGCAGTTCTTC.

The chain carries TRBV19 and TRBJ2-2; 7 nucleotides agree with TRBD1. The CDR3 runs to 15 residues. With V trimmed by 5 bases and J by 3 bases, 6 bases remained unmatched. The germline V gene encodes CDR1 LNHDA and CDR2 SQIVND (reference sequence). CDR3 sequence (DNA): TGTGCCAGTAGTCTTATGACAGGGTACACCGGGGAGCTGTTTTTT. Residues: CASSLMTGYTGELFF.

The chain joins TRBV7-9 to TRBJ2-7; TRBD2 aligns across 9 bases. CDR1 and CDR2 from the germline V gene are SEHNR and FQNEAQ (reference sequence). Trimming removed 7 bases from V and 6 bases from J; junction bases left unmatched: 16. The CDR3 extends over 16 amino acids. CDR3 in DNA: TGTGCCAGCACCAATTCCGGCCTAGCGGGAACCGGCGAGCAGTACTTC. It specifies CASTNSGLAGTGEQYF.

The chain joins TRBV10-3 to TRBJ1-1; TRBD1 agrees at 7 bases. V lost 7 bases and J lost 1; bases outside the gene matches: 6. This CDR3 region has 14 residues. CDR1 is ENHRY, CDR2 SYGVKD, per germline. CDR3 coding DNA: TGTGCCATCATGGAGGGGGCTCGGAACACTGAAGCTTTCTTT. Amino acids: CAIMEGARNTEAFF.

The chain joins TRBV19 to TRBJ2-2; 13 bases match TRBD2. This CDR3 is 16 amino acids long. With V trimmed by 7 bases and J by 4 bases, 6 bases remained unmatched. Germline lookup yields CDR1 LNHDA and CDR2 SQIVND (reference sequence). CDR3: CASKLAGGPFTGELFF. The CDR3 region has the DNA TGTGCCAGTAAACTAGCGGGAGGGCCTTTCACCGGGGAGCTGTTTTTT. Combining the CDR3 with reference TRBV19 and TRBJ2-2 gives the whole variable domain DGGITQSPKYLFRKEGQNVTLSCEQNLNHDAMYWYRQDPGQGLRLIYYSQIVNDFQKGDIAEGYSVSREKKESFPLTVTSAQKNPTAFYLCASKLAGGPFTGELFFGEGSRLTVL.

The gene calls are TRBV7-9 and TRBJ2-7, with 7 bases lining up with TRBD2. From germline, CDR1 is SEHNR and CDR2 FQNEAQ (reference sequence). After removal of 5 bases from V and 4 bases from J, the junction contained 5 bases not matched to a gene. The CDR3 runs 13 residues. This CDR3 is CASSLSGNYEQYF. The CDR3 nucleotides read TGTGCCAGCAGCCTCAGCGGGAATTACGAGCAGTACTTC.

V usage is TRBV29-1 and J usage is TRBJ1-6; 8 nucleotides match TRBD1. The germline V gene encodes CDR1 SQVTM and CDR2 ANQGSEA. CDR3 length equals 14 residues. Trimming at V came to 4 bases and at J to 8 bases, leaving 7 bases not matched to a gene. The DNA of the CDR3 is TGCAGCGTTGGGACAGGGAGAAATGATTCACCCCTCCACTTT. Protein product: CSVGTGRNDSPLHF.

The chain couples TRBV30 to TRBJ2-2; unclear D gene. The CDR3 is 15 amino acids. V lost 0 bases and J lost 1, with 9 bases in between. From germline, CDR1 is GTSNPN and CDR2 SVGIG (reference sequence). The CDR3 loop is CAWSVTYMNTGELFF. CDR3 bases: TGTGCCTGGAGTGTCACCTATATGAACACCGGGGAGCTGTTTTTT.

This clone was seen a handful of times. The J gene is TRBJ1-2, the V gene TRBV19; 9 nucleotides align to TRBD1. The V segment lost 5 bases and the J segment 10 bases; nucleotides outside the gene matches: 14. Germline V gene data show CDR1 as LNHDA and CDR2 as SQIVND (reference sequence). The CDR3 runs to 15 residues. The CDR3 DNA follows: TGTGCCAGTAGTCGGATGGGGGACAGGGAAAAGGACTACACCTTC. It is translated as CASSRMGDREKDYTF.

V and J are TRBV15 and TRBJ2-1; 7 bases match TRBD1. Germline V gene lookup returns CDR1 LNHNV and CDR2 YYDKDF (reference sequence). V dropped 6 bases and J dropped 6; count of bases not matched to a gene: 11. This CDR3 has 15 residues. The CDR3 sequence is CATSMVDRVRNEQFF. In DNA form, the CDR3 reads TGTGCCACCAGTATGGTTGACAGGGTGCGCAATGAGCAGTTCTTC.

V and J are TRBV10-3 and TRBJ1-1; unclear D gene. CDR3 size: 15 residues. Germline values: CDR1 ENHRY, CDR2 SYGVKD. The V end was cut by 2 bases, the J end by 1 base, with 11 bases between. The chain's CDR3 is CAISEGGVTNTEAFF. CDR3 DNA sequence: TGTGCCATCAGTGAGGGAGGAGTGACGAACACTGAAGCTTTCTTT.

The CDR3 region has the DNA TGCGCCAGCAGCCAAGTTGATCATCCCAGGGATACGCAGTATTTT. It is translated as CASSQVDHPRDTQYF. V is TRBV4-1 and J is TRBJ2-3; unclear D gene. Trimming left V 1 base short and J 6 bases short, with 14 bases between. The CDR3 length is 15 residues. CDR1 is MGHRA, CDR2 YSYEKL, per germline.

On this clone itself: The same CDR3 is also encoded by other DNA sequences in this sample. The CDR3 reads CASSLGRGSETQYF. The DNA of the CDR3 is TGTGCCAGCAGCTTAGGAAGGGGGTCCGAGACCCAGTACTTC. The J gene is TRBJ2-5, the V gene TRBV7-2; D is perhaps TRBD1 (6 bases). Trimming removed 1 base at V and 5 bases at J, with 11 bases between. Germline CDR1 SGHTA, CDR2 FQGNSA. The CDR3 is 14 amino acids.